Here is one T cell receptor (beta chain) with its context. Its cognate antigen is unknown. CDR3 length: 17 amino acids. CDR1 MNHNS and CDR2 SASEGT come from the germline V gene. V shed 6 bases, J shed 7 bases, and the junction held 18 bases outside the gene matches. This sample is part of a study of CD8 T cells in Susac syndrome. The wider study: About 6 sequenced Susac syndrome patients had clinically active disease, while eight were in remission. Study findings and constraints: Among active patients and in TEMRA cells, CD8+ clonal expansion in Susac reached its peak.

RNA, at about 0.45 to 1 ug, was reverse transcribed with random hexamers. TCRdb re-analysed the immunoSEQ multiplex PCR reads in MiXCR, keeping a single row per CDR3 protein. The sample contains tens of thousands of distinct CDR3 sequences, about 94% of which appear only once. The TCR comes from a human donor with Susac syndrome. The rearrangement joins TRBV6-1 to TRBJ2-1; 7 bases are a match to TRBD2. Input material: CD8+ T cells from PBMCs. For the CDR3, the DNA is TGTGCCAGCAGCTCCACTCCTAGCGGAAGCTTCCTAAATGAGCAGTTCTTC. It encodes CASSSTPSGSFLNEQFF.